The 2 T cell receptor beta chains below were found in one sample sequenced in a study of T cell repertoires in cytomegalovirus infection. From the reads, TCRdb called clonotypes with MiXCR, one entry per CDR3 protein. In the table there are 250,000 to 300,000 distinct CDR3 sequences, approximately 22% of which are singletons. Their cognate antigens are unknown. The sample was cultured PBMCs, taken from culture after CMV antigen stimulation. Receptor source: a human donor in good health (CMV status not recorded). Some clones in this sample may be carry-over from other donors' samples.

This clonotype appeared once. The chain links TRBV12-3 or TRBV12-4 to TRBJ1-1, with D hard to call. CDR3 size: 14 residues. With 5 bases removed from V and 4 bases from J, the gap between germline ends came to 14 bases. The CDR3 is CASSRGVLGTEAFF. The DNA of the CDR3 is TGTGCCAGCAGTCGCGGGGTACTGGGCACTGAAGCTTTCTTT.

This chain joins TRBV12-3 or TRBV12-4 and TRBJ2-1, with 8 bases aligning to TRBD2. V dropped 2 bases and J dropped 7; count of bases not matched to a gene: 4. CDR3 length: 14 residues. DNA of the CDR3: TGTGCCAGCAGTTTACAGCGGGGGTCGAATGAGCAGTTCTTC. Translating it yields CASSLQRGSNEQFF.